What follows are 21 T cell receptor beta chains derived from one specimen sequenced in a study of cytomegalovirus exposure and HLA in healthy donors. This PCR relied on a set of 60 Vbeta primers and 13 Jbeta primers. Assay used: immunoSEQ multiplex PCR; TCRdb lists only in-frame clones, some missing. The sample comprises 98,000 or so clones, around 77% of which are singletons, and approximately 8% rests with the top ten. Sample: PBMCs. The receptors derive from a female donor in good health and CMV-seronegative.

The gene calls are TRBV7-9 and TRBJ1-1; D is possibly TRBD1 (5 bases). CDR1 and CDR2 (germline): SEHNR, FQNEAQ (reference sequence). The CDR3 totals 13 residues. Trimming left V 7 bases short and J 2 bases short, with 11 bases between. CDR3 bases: TGTGCCAGCAAGACACAGGCAAACACTGAAGCTTTCTTT. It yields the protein CASKTQANTEAFF.

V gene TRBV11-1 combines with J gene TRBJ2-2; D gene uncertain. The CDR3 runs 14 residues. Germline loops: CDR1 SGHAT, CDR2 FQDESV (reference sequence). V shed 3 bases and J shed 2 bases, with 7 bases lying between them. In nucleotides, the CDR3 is TGTGCCAGCAGCTTTGGAGTTAACACCGGGGAGCTGTTTTTT. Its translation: CASSFGVNTGELFF.

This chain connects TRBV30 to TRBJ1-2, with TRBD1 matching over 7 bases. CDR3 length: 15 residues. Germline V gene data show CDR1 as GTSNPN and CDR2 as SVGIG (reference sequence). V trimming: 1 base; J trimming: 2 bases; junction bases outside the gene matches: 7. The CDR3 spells CAWSAPPTGNYGYTF. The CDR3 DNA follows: TGTGCCTGGAGTGCCCCCCCGACAGGGAACTATGGCTACACCTTC.

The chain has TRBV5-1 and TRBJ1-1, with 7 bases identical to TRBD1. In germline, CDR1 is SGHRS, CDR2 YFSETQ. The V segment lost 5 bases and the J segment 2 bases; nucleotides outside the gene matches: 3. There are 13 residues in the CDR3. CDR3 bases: TGCGCCAGCAGTCGACAGGGTAACACTGAAGCTTTCTTT. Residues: CASSRQGNTEAFF.

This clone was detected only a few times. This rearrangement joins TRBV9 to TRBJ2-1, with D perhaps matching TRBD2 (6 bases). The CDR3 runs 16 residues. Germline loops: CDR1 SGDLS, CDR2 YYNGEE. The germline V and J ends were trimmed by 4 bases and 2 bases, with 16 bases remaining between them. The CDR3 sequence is CASSTRPGTPYNEQFF. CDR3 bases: TGTGCCAGCAGCACCCGGCCCGGGACTCCCTACAATGAGCAGTTCTTC. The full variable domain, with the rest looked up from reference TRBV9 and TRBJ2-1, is DSGVTQTPKHLITATGQRVTLRCSPRSGDLSVYWYQQSLDQGLQFLIQYYNGEERAKGNILERFSAQQFPDLHSELNLSSLELGDSALYFCASSTRPGTPYNEQFFGPGTRLTVL.

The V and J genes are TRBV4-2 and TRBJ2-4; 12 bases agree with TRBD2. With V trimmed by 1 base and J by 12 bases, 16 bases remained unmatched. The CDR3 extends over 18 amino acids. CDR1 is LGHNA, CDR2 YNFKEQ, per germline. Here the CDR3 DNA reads TGTGCCAGCAGCCAAGCCGGACTAGCGGGACTACTGGGAGGCAGTCAGTACTTC. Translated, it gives CASSQAGLAGLLGGSQYF.

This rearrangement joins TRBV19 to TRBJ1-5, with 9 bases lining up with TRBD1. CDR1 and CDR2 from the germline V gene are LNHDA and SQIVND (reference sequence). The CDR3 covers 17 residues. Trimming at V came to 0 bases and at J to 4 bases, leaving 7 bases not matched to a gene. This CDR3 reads CASSIDRGTGSNQPQHF. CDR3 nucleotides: TGTGCCAGTAGTATAGATCGGGGGACAGGGTCTAATCAGCCCCAGCATTTT.

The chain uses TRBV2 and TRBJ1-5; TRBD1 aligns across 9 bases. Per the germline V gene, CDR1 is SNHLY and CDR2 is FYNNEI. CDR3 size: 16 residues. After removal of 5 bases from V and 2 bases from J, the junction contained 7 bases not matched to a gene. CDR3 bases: TGTGCCAGCAGTTCGGACAGGGGAAGGGGCAATCAGCCCCAGCATTTT. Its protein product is CASSSDRGRGNQPQHF.

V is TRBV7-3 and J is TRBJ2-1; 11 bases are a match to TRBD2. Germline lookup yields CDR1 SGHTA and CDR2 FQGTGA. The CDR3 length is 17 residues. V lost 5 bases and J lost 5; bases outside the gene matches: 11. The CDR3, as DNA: TGTGCCAGCAGCCAAACCCTCCTAGCGGGAGGACACAATGAGCAGTTCTTC. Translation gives CASSQTLLAGGHNEQFF.

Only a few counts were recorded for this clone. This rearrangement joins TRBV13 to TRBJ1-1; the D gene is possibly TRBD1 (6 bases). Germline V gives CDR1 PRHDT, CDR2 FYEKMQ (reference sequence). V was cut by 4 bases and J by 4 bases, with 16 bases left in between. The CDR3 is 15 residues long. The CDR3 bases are TGTGCCAGCAGCTATGTTAGGGGGTTTGGCACTGAAGCTTTCTTT. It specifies CASSYVRGFGTEAFF.

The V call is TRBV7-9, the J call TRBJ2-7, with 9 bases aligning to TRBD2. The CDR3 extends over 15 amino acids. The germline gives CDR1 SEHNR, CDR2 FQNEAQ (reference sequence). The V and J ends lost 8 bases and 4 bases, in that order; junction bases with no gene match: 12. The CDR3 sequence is CASDWREGLRYEQYF. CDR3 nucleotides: TGTGCCAGCGACTGGCGGGAGGGCCTAAGATACGAGCAGTACTTC.

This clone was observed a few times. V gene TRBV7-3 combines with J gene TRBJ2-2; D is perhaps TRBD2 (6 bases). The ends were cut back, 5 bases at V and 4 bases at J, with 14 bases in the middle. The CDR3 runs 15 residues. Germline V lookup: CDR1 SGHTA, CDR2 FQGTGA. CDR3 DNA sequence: TGTGCCAGCAGCCAAACTAGCTCGGGCACCGGGGAGCTGTTTTTT. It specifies CASSQTSSGTGELFF.

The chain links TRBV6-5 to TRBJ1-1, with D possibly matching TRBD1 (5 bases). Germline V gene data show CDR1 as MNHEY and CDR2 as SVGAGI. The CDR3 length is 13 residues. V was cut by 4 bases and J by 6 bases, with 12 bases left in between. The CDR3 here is CASSLRQGPEAFF. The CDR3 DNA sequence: TGTGCCAGCAGTTTAAGGCAGGGTCCTGAAGCTTTCTTT.

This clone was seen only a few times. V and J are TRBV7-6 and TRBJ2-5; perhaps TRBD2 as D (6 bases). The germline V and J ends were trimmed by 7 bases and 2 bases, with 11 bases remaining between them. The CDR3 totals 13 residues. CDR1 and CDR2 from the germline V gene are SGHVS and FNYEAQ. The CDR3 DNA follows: TGTGCCAGCAAAGGAGGGAGGCAAGAGACCCAGTACTTC. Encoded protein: CASKGGRQETQYF.

CDR3 protein: CASSFGQTYEQYF. For the CDR3, the DNA is TGTGCCAGCAGCTTCGGACAGACCTACGAGCAGTACTTC. The J gene is TRBJ2-7, the V gene TRBV7-6; possibly TRBD1 for D (6 bases). With 3 bases removed from V and 2 bases from J, the gap between germline ends came to 8 bases. Germline CDR1 reads SGHVS; CDR2 reads FNYEAQ. CDR3 length: 13 residues.

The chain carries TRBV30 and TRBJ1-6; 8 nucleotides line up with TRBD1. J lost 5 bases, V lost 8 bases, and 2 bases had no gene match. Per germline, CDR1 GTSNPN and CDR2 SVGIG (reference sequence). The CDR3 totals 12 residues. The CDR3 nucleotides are TGTGCCCTACAGGGGGATAATTCACCCCTCCACTTT. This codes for CALQGDNSPLHF. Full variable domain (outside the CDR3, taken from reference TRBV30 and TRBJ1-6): SQTIHQWPATLVQPVGSPLSLECTVEGTSNPNLYWYRQAAGRGLQLLFYSVGIGQISSEVPQNLSASRPQDRQFILSSKKLLLSDSGFYLCALQGDNSPLHFGNGTRLTVT.

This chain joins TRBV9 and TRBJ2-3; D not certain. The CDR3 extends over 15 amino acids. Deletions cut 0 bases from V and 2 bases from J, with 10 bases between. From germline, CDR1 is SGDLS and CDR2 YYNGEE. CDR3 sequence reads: CASSVDSQNTDTQYF. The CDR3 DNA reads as TGTGCCAGCAGCGTAGATTCCCAAAACACAGATACGCAGTATTTT.

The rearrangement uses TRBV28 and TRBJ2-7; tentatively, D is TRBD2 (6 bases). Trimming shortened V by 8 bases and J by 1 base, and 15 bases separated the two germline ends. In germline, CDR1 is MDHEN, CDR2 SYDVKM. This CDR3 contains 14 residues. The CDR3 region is CASFRTKDSYEQYF. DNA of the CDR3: TGTGCCAGCTTTAGGACTAAAGATTCCTACGAGCAGTACTTC.

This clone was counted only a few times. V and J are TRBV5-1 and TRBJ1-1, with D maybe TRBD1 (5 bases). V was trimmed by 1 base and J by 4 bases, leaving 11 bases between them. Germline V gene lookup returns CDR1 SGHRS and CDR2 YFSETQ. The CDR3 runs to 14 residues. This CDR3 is CASSLPGRGTEAFF. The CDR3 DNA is TGCGCCAGCAGCTTGCCGGGGAGGGGCACTGAAGCTTTCTTT.

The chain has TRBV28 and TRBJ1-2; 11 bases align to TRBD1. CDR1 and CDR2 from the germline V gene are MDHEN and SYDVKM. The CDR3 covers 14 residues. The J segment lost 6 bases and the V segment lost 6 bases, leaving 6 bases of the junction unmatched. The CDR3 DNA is TGTGCCAGCAGAGGAGGACAGGGGGCGAATGGCTACACCTTC. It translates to CASRGGQGANGYTF.

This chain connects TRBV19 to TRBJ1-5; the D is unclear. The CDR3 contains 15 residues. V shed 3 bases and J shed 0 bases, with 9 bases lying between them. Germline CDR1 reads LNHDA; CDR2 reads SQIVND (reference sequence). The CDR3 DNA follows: TGTGCCAGTAGTATGGCCAGAATTAGCAATCAGCCCCAGCATTTT. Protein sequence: CASSMARISNQPQHF.